This T cell receptor (beta chain) is from a study of shared clonotypes between healthy human individuals. Trimming stripped 5 bases from V and 8 bases from J, with 16 bases between. Germline V gene sequence: CDR1 LNHNV, CDR2 YYDKDF (reference sequence). The CDR3 is 14 residues long. TCRdb keeps only in-frame clones here, not all; method: immunoSEQ multiplex PCR. Of 2 million to 3 million clones in the sample, roughly 93% are singletons; the top ten hold approximately 0.35%. The sequence came from a man between 18 and 29 years old in good health. Some clones in this sample may be carry-over from other donors' samples. V gene TRBV15 combines with J gene TRBJ2-1; D is undetermined. The sequencing input was naive CD4+ T cells from PBMCs. Described subset: CD45RA+ positively selected. Written as DNA, the CDR3 is TGTGCCACCAGCGGTGGGATCGGGTCCTATGAGCAGTTCTTC. Translation: CATSGGIGSYEQFF. Together with reference TRBV15 and TRBJ2-1, the CDR3 gives the full variable domain: DAMVIQNPRYQVTQFGKPVTLSCSQTLNHNVMYWYQQKSSQAPKLLFHYYDKDFNNEADTPDNFQSRRPNTSFCFLDIRSPGLGDTAMYLCATSGGIGSYEQFFGPGTRLTVL.